The 11 T cell receptor beta chains below come from one sample, sequenced in a study of blood T cell repertoires in COVID-19. This table comes from immunoSEQ multiplex PCR, and its TCRdb copy is limited to in-frame clones, with some not included. The data contain more than 95,000 clones, over 75% of them singletons. The sequenced material came from peripheral blood. These receptors originate from a man aged 45-65 years with acute or convalescent COVID-19.

The genes are TRBV28 and TRBJ1-1; the match to TRBD1 covers 12 bases. The CDR3 sequence is 15 residues long. Germline CDR1 MDHEN, CDR2 SYDVKM. J gave up 1 base and V 8 bases, and 5 bases lay outside the gene matches. CDR3 amino acids: CASLGQGAGNTEAFF. The DNA for the CDR3 is TGTGCCAGCCTGGGACAGGGGGCAGGGAACACTGAAGCTTTCTTT.

The gene calls are TRBV3-1 (or the pseudogene TRBV3-2) and TRBJ1-1; 8 bases map to TRBD1. The CDR3 totals 14 residues. The junction had 3 bases not matched to a gene; V was cut back by 4 bases and J by 2 bases. Per the germline V gene, CDR1 is LGHDT and CDR2 is YNNKEL (reference sequence). DNA of the CDR3: TGTGCCAGCAGCCTGACAGGGGACAACACTGAAGCTTTCTTT. It specifies CASSLTGDNTEAFF.

The V and J genes are TRBV2 and TRBJ2-1, with 9 nucleotides matching TRBD2. V trimming: 2 bases; J trimming: 6 bases; junction bases outside the gene matches: 5. This CDR3 is 15 amino acids long. The germline V gene has CDR1 SNHLY and CDR2 FYNNEI. CDR3 in DNA: TGTGCCAGCAGTGAATTCGGGACTAGCTTCAATGAGCAGTTCTTC. Its translation is CASSEFGTSFNEQFF.

This sequence joins TRBV11-3 and TRBJ2-3, with 10 nucleotides matching TRBD2. From germline, CDR1 is SGHNT and CDR2 YENEEA. The CDR3 is 15 amino acids. V trimming: 1 base; J trimming: 8 bases; junction bases outside the gene matches: 6. This CDR3 is CASSLAALAGFTQYF. For the CDR3, the DNA is TGTGCCAGCAGCTTAGCTGCACTAGCGGGATTTACGCAGTATTTT.

The CDR3 nucleotides are TGTGCCAGCAGCCGGGGACTAGCGGGAGTTCGGCGAGAGACCCAGTACTTC. It translates to CASSRGLAGVRRETQYF. V is TRBV5-6 and J is TRBJ2-5; 14 nucleotides align to TRBD2. Germline V gene data show CDR1 as SGHDT and CDR2 as YYEEEE. The CDR3 is 17 amino acids. V shed 4 bases, J shed 4 bases, and the junction held 9 bases outside the gene matches.

This chain uses TRBV6-5 with TRBJ1-4, with unresolved D. Between the trimmed V and J ends, which lost 6 bases and 8 bases, there was a span of 16 bases. CDR3 length equals 14 residues. Germline values: CDR1 MNHEY, CDR2 SVGAGI. CDR3 nucleotide sequence: TGTGCCAGCAGGCGAAACGAGCATCGAGAAAAACTGTTTTTT. Its translation is CASRRNEHREKLFF.

V and J are TRBV18 and TRBJ2-5; tentative D call: TRBD2 (6 bases). The CDR3 length is 13 residues. The V gene lost 3 bases and the J gene lost 3 bases, with 8 bases spanning the gap. Germline loops: CDR1 KGHSH, CDR2 LQKENI. CDR3 amino acids: CASSPGGEETQYF. CDR3 DNA: TGTGCCAGCTCACCCGGAGGGGAAGAGACCCAGTACTTC.

The V and J genes are TRBV15 and TRBJ1-5; weak D call: TRBD1 (5 bases). The V gene's germline CDR1 is LNHNV and CDR2 YYDKDF (reference sequence). This CDR3 has 14 residues. Trimming shortened V by 3 bases and J by 5 bases, and 11 bases separated the two germline ends. In DNA form, the CDR3 reads TGTGCCACCAGCAGTGGGTCAGGGTATCAGCCCCAGCATTTT. The encoded protein is CATSSGSGYQPQHF.

The chain couples TRBV15 to TRBJ1-5, with D maybe TRBD1 (5 bases). CDR1 is LNHNV and CDR2 is YYDKDF in the germline V gene (reference sequence). The CDR3 is 16 residues long. The V end lost 8 bases, the J end lost 3 bases, and 20 bases lay between the germline ends. CDR3 bases: TGTGCCACCGCCCTCGATGAAACAGGAGACAATCAGCCCCAGCATTTT. Translated, it gives CATALDETGDNQPQHF.

This chain uses TRBV5-1 with TRBJ2-2; D is unclear. There are 16 residues in the CDR3. Germline assignment: CDR1 SGHRS and CDR2 YFSETQ. The V gene lost 0 bases and the J gene lost 5 bases, with 14 bases spanning the gap. The CDR3 region is CASSLEKQLRTGELFF. The CDR3 DNA reads TGCGCCAGCAGCTTGGAGAAGCAACTCCGGACCGGGGAGCTGTTTTTT.

The chain employs TRBV9 and TRBJ2-1; 15 bases are shared with TRBD2. The J segment lost 1 base and the V segment lost 4 bases, leaving 9 bases of the junction unmatched. Looked up from germline, CDR1 is SGDLS and CDR2 is YYNGEE. CDR3 length: 19 residues. The CDR3 here is CASSLFGLAGGKSYNEQFF. The CDR3 DNA sequence: TGTGCCAGCAGCCTTTTCGGACTAGCGGGAGGGAAGTCCTACAATGAGCAGTTCTTC.